This TCR beta chain emerged from a study of human thymus T cells. Overall study findings and caveats: It looked as if thymic and blood repertoires used V and J genes in a biased way. The related literature has documented a marked overlap of thymic repertoires among unrelated individuals.

The source of the thymus tissue was resections taken during corrective heart surgery. Having corrective surgery for congenital heart defects, healthy Finnish infants were the ones who donated. With regard to this clone: Antigen unknown.

Germline V gene sequence: CDR1 SEHNR, CDR2 FQNEAQ (reference sequence). The CDR3 runs 13 residues. V was clipped by 1 base and J by 7 bases, with 10 bases between them. Clones were sequenced by immunoSEQ multiplex PCR, and TCRdb holds only the in-frame ones, with some missing. This sample carries 120,000 or so clones, around 94% of them seen once, and the ten largest clones take roughly 0.024%. The V gene is TRBV7-9, the J gene TRBJ1-2; D unresolved. This clonotype was obtained from a boy under two years old with a congenital heart defect but otherwise immunologically healthy. Sequencing used thymus tissue. In nucleotides, the CDR3 is TGTGCCAGCAGCTTAGAATATTCGGGTGGCTACACCTTC. This translates into CASSLEYSGGYTF.